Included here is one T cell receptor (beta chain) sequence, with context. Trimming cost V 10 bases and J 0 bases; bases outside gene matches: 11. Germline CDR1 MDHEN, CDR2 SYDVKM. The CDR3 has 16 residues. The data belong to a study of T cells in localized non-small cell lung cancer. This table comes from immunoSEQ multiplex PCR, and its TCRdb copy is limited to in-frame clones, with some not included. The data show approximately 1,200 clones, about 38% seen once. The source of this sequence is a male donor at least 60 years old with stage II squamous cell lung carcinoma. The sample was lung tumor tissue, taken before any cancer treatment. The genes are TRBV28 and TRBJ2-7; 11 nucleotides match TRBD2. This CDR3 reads CAISPGLAASSYEQYF. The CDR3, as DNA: TGTGCCATTTCACCGGGACTAGCGGCCAGCTCCTACGAGCAGTACTTC.